This T cell receptor beta chain appears in the sequencing data of a study of CD8 T cells in Susac syndrome. It was with random hexamers that roughly 0.45 to 1 ug RNA was reverse transcribed. TCRdb re-called the immunoSEQ multiplex PCR reads through MiXCR, storing one row per CDR3 protein. Among tens of thousands of distinct CDR3 sequences, roughly 92% were seen once, and the ten largest hold roughly 0.2%. Trimming shortened V by 3 bases and J by 10 bases, and 16 bases separated the two germline ends. CDR1 is MGHRA and CDR2 is YSYEKL in the germline V gene. The CDR3 is 14 residues long. This receptor was obtained from a human donor in good health. The sequenced sample consisted of CD8+ T cells from PBMCs. This chain uses TRBV4-1 with TRBJ2-1; D not resolved. The CDR3 nucleotides read TGCGCCAGCAGCCAGATCCGAGGAGCCGTGGAGCAGTTCTTC. Residues: CASSQIRGAVEQFF.